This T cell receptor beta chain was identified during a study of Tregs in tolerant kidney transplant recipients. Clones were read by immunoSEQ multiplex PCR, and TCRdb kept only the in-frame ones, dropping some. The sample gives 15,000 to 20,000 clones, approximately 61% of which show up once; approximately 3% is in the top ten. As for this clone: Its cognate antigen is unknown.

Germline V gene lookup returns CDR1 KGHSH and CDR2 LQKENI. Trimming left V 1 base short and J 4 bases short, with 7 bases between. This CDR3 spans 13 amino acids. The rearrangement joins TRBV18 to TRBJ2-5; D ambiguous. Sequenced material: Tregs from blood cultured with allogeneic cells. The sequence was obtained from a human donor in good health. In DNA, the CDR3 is TGTGCCAGCTCACCACACCCGCTAGAGACCCAGTACTTC. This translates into CASSPHPLETQYF.